The T cell receptor beta chain described here comes from a study of Ad26.COV2.S vaccination and SARS-CoV-2 variants (dated by TCRdb to about 2021). About the full investigation: Vaccine-arm donors were drawn from COV1001, a multicentre, randomized, double-blind, placebo-controlled phase I-IIa trial of Ad26.COV2.S in healthy adults. Participants in the trial were split at random into five groups of five each, receiving low-dose or high-dose Ad26.COV2.S once or twice, or else placebo on both occasions. The TCR-sequenced set comprised approximately 30 samples: approximately 19 Ad26.COV2.S vaccine recipients, 5 placebo recipients and 8 SARS-CoV-2 convalescent individuals. Dosing of Ad26.COV2.S was intramuscular, at either 5x10^10 or 1x10^11 viral particles, delivered as one shot or as two shots spaced 56 days apart. Throughout the experiments and outcome assessment, investigators stayed blinded to trial group allocation. TCRbeta repertoire sequencing served as the tool for gauging how specific and how broad the SARS-CoV-2-reactive T cell receptors were following Ad26.COV2.S vaccination. Summary of the overall study and its limitations: Vaccine and placebo recipients had comparable non-spike TCR breadth, which fits with the vaccine containing only spike. Substantial breadth of spike-specific CD8+ and CD4+ T cell responses was reported after vaccination. Spike-specific TCR breadth was higher in Ad26.COV2.S recipients than in placebo recipients (P = 0.0014). The authors noted that the TCR breadth and depth analyses may have underestimated total T cell responses. The study was not powered for comparison of responses between vaccine doses or regimens.

The CDR3 has 15 amino acids, counting the end cysteine and phenylalanine. The entry retains the CDR3 DNA only, 45 bases that are in frame from base 1. Sequences KGHSH (CDR1) and LQKENI (CDR2) are obtained from the germline V gene. V is cut by 3 bases and J by 4 bases, and the space between the germline ends is 12 bases. This sample's treatment or condition label indicates: 19 received Ad26.COV2.S at low or high dose, single or two shots; roughly 5 received placebo; per-sample allocation not given. Repertoires of vaccine and placebo recipients were sequenced from samples taken on day 63 after the first injection. Between 29 July and 7 August 2020, Cohort 1b enrolled about 27 adults aged 18-55 years at one site in Boston, USA. Ad26.COV2.S consisted of a replication-incompetent adenovirus type 26 vector by which a prefusion-stabilized SARS-CoV-2 spike protein from the original Wuhan strain was expressed.

The immunoSEQ Assay was used to sequence TCRbeta CDR3 regions. After extraction, genomic DNA underwent amplification by bias-controlled multiplex PCR, followed by high-throughput sequencing. The original pipeline was this. To quantify the absolute abundance of every unique TCRbeta CDR3 region, sequences were collapsed and filtered. T cell fraction was estimated by normalizing TCRbeta template counts to usable DNA, which was measured by amplifying reference genes present in all nucleated cells. Repertoire TCRs were annotated as SARS-CoV-2-specific by exact matching of V gene, CDR3 amino acid sequence and J gene to a known reactive TCR set. The reference SARS-CoV-2 TCR set was obtained from MIRA and was filtered for enrichment in COVID-19-positive ImmuneCODE repertoires, whereby public or cross-reactive TCRs were removed. Using the MIRA antigens, annotated TCRs were further analysed by specific ORF or by position within an ORF. Breadth was defined as the number of annotated unique rearrangements divided by the total number of unique productive rearrangements, and depth was defined as the summed frequency of the annotated unique rearrangements. TCR breadth was compared between groups using two-sided Wilcoxon rank-sum tests. Held by TCRdb, this immuneACCESS table contains in-frame sequences only and omits some clones. Under half of the omission traces to an unresolved V gene where checked; the cause of the rest is unknown. Clone size and the V and J calls come from that table; the DNA yielded D and trimming. This sample has roughly 420,000 clones in its table, and about 91% of those were observed once. The ten top clones hold just over 2.5% of the sample.

A word on this clone: Its antigen is currently not known. It has no much larger one-base neighbor in the sample; base qualities were not kept.

Material: peripheral blood, obtained in a trial of Ad26.COV2.S vaccine versus placebo. The chain couples TRBV18 to TRBJ2-2, with no confidently assigned D gene. This TCR came from a person between 18 and 65 years old who received the Ad26.COV2.S COVID-19 vaccine or a placebo. The nucleotide sequence is TGTGCCAGCTCACCGATAGCCTTCTCCACCGGGGAGCTGTTTTTT. This is translated as CASSPIAFSTGELFF.